The next 20 T cell receptor beta chains were all read from a single sample in a study of T cell changes during pregnancy in multiple sclerosis. The data were produced by immunoSEQ multiplex PCR, yet TCRdb's version contains in-frame clones alone and is incomplete. Counted here are 95,000 to 110,000 clones, about 90% occurring once; the ten biggest clones make up 0.75% to 0.95%. The starting material was peripheral blood, obtained after pregnancy. These receptors came from a female donor with multiple sclerosis, enrolled in a pregnancy study.

This sequence joins TRBV18 and TRBJ2-7; 12 nucleotides align to TRBD2. Germline V gene sequence: CDR1 KGHSH, CDR2 LQKENI. V was clipped by 0 bases and J by 3 bases; unmatched bases: 15. The CDR3 totals 20 residues. Here the CDR3 DNA reads TGTGCCAGCTCACCACCTATTCGACTAGCGGGAGAACAGGACCTCTACGAGCAGTACTTC. Its translation is CASSPPIRLAGEQDLYEQYF.

The chain recombines TRBV19 with TRBJ1-2, with TRBD1 identical over 10 bases. CDR3 length equals 15 residues. The germline gives CDR1 LNHDA, CDR2 SQIVND (reference sequence). V shed 4 bases and J 2 bases; nucleotides not matched to a gene: 4. The CDR3 bases are TGTGCCAGTAGTACTCGACAGGGGGCGAACTATGGCTACACCTTC. It translates to CASSTRQGANYGYTF.

This rearrangement joins TRBV5-1 to TRBJ2-3; 9 nucleotides match TRBD2. This CDR3 comprises 16 residues. V gave up 0 bases and J gave up 4 bases; unmatched junction bases: 6. Germline CDR1 SGHRS, CDR2 YFSETQ. The CDR3 bases are TGCGCCAGCAGCTTGGACGGCGGGAGGGCCGCAGATACGCAGTATTTT. Encoded protein: CASSLDGGRAADTQYF. The full variable domain, rest sourced from reference TRBV5-1 and TRBJ2-3, is KAGVTQTPRYLIKTRGQQVTLSCSPISGHRSVSWYQQTPGQGLQFLFEYFSETQRNKGNFPGRFSGRQFSNSRSEMNVSTLELGDSALYLCASSLDGGRAADTQYFGPGTRLTVL.

The chain employs TRBV7-2 and TRBJ1-5, with D tentatively TRBD1 (6 bases). Trimming removed 5 bases at V and 2 bases at J, with 16 bases between. Germline CDR1 reads SGHTA; CDR2 reads FQGNSA. This CDR3 contains 16 residues. CDR3 in amino acids: CASSPTGGAGNQPQHF. DNA for the CDR3: TGTGCCAGCAGCCCTACCGGGGGGGCAGGCAATCAGCCCCAGCATTTT. Full variable domain (outside the CDR3, taken from reference TRBV7-2 and TRBJ1-5): GAGVSQSPSNKVTEKGKDVELRCDPISGHTALYWYRQSLGQGLEFLIYFQGNSAPDKSGLPSDRFSAERTGGSVSTLTIQRTQQEDSAVYLCASSPTGGAGNQPQHFGDGTRLSIL.

V gene TRBV2 combines with J gene TRBJ2-5, with TRBD2 matching 11 bases. Germline assignment: CDR1 SNHLY and CDR2 FYNNEI. CDR3 length: 15 amino acids. Trimming took 5 bases from V and 4 from J; bases not matched to a gene: 6. The CDR3 DNA follows: TGTGCCAGCAGTTACACTAGCGGGGGACGAGAGACCCAGTACTTC. Its protein product is CASSYTSGGRETQYF.

The genes are TRBV7-8 and TRBJ2-2, with 7 bases that match TRBD1. Trimming took 5 bases from V and 5 from J; bases not matched to a gene: 11. Germline lookup yields CDR1 SGHVS and CDR2 FQNEAQ. This CDR3 is 16 amino acids long. CDR3 protein: CASSQTRAGGTGELFF. The CDR3 DNA sequence: TGTGCCAGCAGCCAGACCAGAGCAGGGGGAACCGGGGAGCTGTTTTTT.

This clone was seen only once. The chain joins TRBV18 to TRBJ2-1; D uncertain. The CDR3 covers 15 residues. Per germline, CDR1 KGHSH and CDR2 LQKENI. V lost 2 bases, J lost 2 bases, and 10 bases lay in between. The CDR3 sequence: CASSPAGLTYNEQFF. Written as DNA, the CDR3 is TGTGCCAGCTCACCAGCTGGGCTGACCTACAATGAGCAGTTCTTC.

Written as DNA, the CDR3 is TGCGCCAGCAGCTTGGCGGAAAACGGAGCTCACGAGCAGTACTTC. It codes for CASSLAENGAHEQYF. The V call is TRBV5-1, the J call TRBJ2-7, with D uncertain. V gave up 0 bases and J gave up 5 bases, with 15 bases separating them. From germline, CDR1 is SGHRS and CDR2 YFSETQ. CDR3 length: 15 amino acids.

This chain joins TRBV19 and TRBJ2-2, with TRBD1 identical over 7 bases. The J segment lost 6 bases and the V segment lost 9 bases, leaving 10 bases of the junction unmatched. The V gene's germline CDR1 is LNHDA and CDR2 SQIVND (reference sequence). The CDR3 sequence is 14 residues long. The CDR3 DNA reads TGTGCCAGCCTATCGACAGGGAGCCCCGGGGAGCTGTTTTTT. Translating gives CASLSTGSPGELFF.

The rearrangement joins TRBV5-4 to TRBJ2-1; 7 bases line up with TRBD2. The ends lost 0 bases at V and 8 bases at J; junction bases unmatched: 8. This CDR3 has 15 residues. Germline loops: CDR1 SGHNT, CDR2 YYREEE (reference sequence). CDR3: CASSLGLAFGDEQFF. The CDR3 DNA is TGTGCCAGCAGCTTGGGACTAGCTTTTGGCGATGAGCAGTTCTTC.

The J gene is TRBJ1-6, the V gene TRBV6-6, with TRBD1 matching over 7 bases. The CDR3 length is 15 residues. Trimming at V came to 2 bases and at J to 6 bases, leaving 4 bases not matched to a gene. The germline gives CDR1 MNHNY, CDR2 SVGAGI (reference sequence). CDR3 bases: TGTGCCAGCAGTTACGAGGGACAGCTTAATTCACCCCTCCACTTT. Translation gives CASSYEGQLNSPLHF.

The chain combines TRBV5-1 with TRBJ1-1, with 8 nucleotides matching TRBD1. This CDR3 has 13 residues. CDR1 and CDR2 from the germline V gene are SGHRS and YFSETQ. Trimming cost V 2 bases and J 7 bases; bases outside gene matches: 4. The CDR3 DNA sequence: TGCGCCAGCAGCTTCCAGGGGGCTGGTGAAGCTTTCTTT. It is translated as CASSFQGAGEAFF.

The rearrangement joins TRBV19 to TRBJ1-1; a weak D match, TRBD1 (6 bases). The CDR3 contains 14 residues. The ends were cut back, 4 bases at V and 0 bases at J, with 9 bases in the middle. Germline lookup yields CDR1 LNHDA and CDR2 SQIVND (reference sequence). The CDR3 DNA reads TGTGCCAGTAGTACAGGACAGCTGAACACTGAAGCTTTCTTT. Its translation: CASSTGQLNTEAFF.

The rearrangement links TRBV27 to TRBJ2-7; the match to TRBD1 covers 11 bases. Trimming cost V 10 bases and J 4 bases; bases outside gene matches: 12. Germline-derived CDR1 and CDR2 are MNHEY and SMNVEV (reference sequence). The CDR3 runs to 15 residues. Written as DNA, the CDR3 is TGTGCCACCCACCCGCGGGACAGGGGGTCGTACGAGCAGTACTTC. It translates to CATHPRDRGSYEQYF.

This chain links TRBV18 with TRBJ2-5; 7 nucleotides line up with TRBD1. The V segment lost 4 bases and the J segment 3 bases; nucleotides outside the gene matches: 2. This CDR3 comprises 13 residues. Germline V CDR1 and CDR2: KGHSH, LQKENI. In DNA, the CDR3 is TGTGCCAGCTCACAGGGACAGAAAGAGACCCAGTACTTC. It translates to CASSQGQKETQYF.

V gene TRBV9 combines with J gene TRBJ1-2; weak D call: TRBD1 (5 bases). This CDR3 is 14 amino acids long. Germline CDR1 is SGDLS and CDR2 is YYNGEE. V was clipped by 0 bases and J by 8 bases, with 14 bases between them. The CDR3 reads CASSVGGRALGYTF. Here the CDR3 DNA reads TGTGCCAGCAGCGTAGGGGGCAGGGCGTTAGGCTACACCTTC.

This clone showed up just once. The genes are TRBV6-1 and TRBJ2-7; tentatively, D is TRBD2 (5 bases). Trimming stripped 7 bases from V and 0 bases from J, with 7 bases between. Germline CDR1 MNHNS, CDR2 SASEGT. This CDR3 region has 12 residues. In DNA, the CDR3 is TGTGCCAGCACGGGGAGCTCCTACGAGCAGTACTTC. Protein product: CASTGSSYEQYF.

This chain uses TRBV25-1 with TRBJ1-2, with D perhaps TRBD1 (5 bases). Germline lookup yields CDR1 MGHDK and CDR2 SYGVNS. The CDR3 is 14 amino acids. V was cut by 6 bases and J by 2 bases, with 13 bases left in between. CDR3 coding DNA: TGTGCCAGCAGGGCGGGGGGGTGGAACTATGGCTACACCTTC. Protein sequence: CASRAGGWNYGYTF.

This clone appeared once. CDR3 protein: CASSVREGTQYF. The CDR3 region has the DNA TGTGCCAGCAGTGTTCGTGAGGGTACGCAGTATTTT. The rearrangement joins TRBV2 to TRBJ2-3; possible D gene TRBD2, 5 bases. Trimming pared 4 bases from V and 8 bases from J, leaving 10 bases between. CDR1 is SNHLY, CDR2 FYNNEI, per germline. CDR3 length: 12 amino acids.

The chain employs TRBV7-3 and TRBJ2-7; 10 positions match TRBD2. Trimming cost V 9 bases and J 2 bases; bases outside gene matches: 4. The germline gives CDR1 SGHTA, CDR2 FQGTGA. There are 13 residues in the CDR3. This CDR3 reads CASSTSGAYEQYF. The CDR3 region has the DNA TGTGCCAGTAGTACTAGCGGGGCCTACGAGCAGTACTTC. The full variable domain, completed using reference TRBV7-3 and TRBJ2-7, is GAGVSQTPSNKVTEKGKYVELRCDPISGHTALYWYRQSLGQGPEFLIYFQGTGAADDSGLPNDRFFAVRPEGSVSTLKIQRTERGDSAVYLCASSTSGAYEQYFGPGTRLTVT.